One sample yielded the 27 T cell receptor beta chains listed below, sequenced in a study of blood T cell repertoires in COVID-19. The data were produced by immunoSEQ multiplex PCR, yet TCRdb's version contains in-frame clones alone and is incomplete. The data contain 200,000 or so clones, 88% of them singletons. Sequencing was carried out using peripheral blood. The receptors here all came from a middle-aged woman who had recovered from COVID-19.

The chain employs TRBV27 and TRBJ2-1; the match to TRBD2 covers 13 bases. V was pared by 6 bases and J by 4 bases, with 9 bases of the junction left unmatched. The germline gives CDR1 MNHEY, CDR2 SMNVEV (reference sequence). This CDR3 is 17 amino acids long. The CDR3 DNA reads TGTGCCAGCAGACAAGACTCGGGACTAGCGGGATACAATGAGCAGTTCTTC. The encoded protein is CASRQDSGLAGYNEQFF.

This chain links TRBV9 with TRBJ1-1, with 7 bases that match TRBD1. The ends lost 4 bases at V and 6 bases at J; junction bases unmatched: 6. The CDR3 contains 13 residues. Germline lookup yields CDR1 SGDLS and CDR2 YYNGEE. The CDR3 coding sequence is TGTGCCAGCAGCAAATACAGGGGTTCTGAAGCTTTCTTT. As protein: CASSKYRGSEAFF. The full variable domain, with the rest looked up from reference TRBV9 and TRBJ1-1, is DSGVTQTPKHLITATGQRVTLRCSPRSGDLSVYWYQQSLDQGLQFLIQYYNGEERAKGNILERFSAQQFPDLHSELNLSSLELGDSALYFCASSKYRGSEAFFGQGTRLTVV.

This sequence joins TRBV11-3 and TRBJ2-1; 7 nucleotides match TRBD2. With V trimmed by 1 base and J by 6 bases, 3 bases remained unmatched. This CDR3 spans 14 amino acids. Germline CDR1 SGHNT, CDR2 YENEEA. This chain's CDR3 is CASSLGLAGNEQFF. CDR3 DNA sequence: TGTGCCAGCAGCTTAGGACTAGCAGGCAATGAGCAGTTCTTC.

The chain has TRBV28 and TRBJ1-1; 7 bases match TRBD1. V lost 5 bases and J lost 4; bases outside the gene matches: 10. CDR3 length equals 15 residues. Looked up from germline, CDR1 is MDHEN and CDR2 is SYDVKM. In DNA, the CDR3 is TGTGCCAGCAGTCCTCAACAGGGGCGAAGCACTGAAGCTTTCTTT. This codes for CASSPQQGRSTEAFF.

This clone appeared a single time. The chain couples TRBV6-5 to TRBJ2-1, with D tentatively TRBD2 (7 bases). Trimming took off 5 bases at V and 8 bases at J, with 19 bases between the two ends. The CDR3 sequence is 15 residues long. Germline values: CDR1 MNHEY, CDR2 SVGAGI. The CDR3 region has the DNA TGTGCCAGCAGTCGGGTGGGAGGGGGGTTCTATGAGCAGTTCTTC. This translates into CASSRVGGGFYEQFF.

The chain couples TRBV13 to TRBJ2-1; 12 bases line up with TRBD2. In germline, CDR1 is PRHDT, CDR2 FYEKMQ (reference sequence). The CDR3 has 16 residues. Trimming cost V 5 bases and J 3 bases; bases outside gene matches: 5. CDR3 nucleotides: TGTGCCAGCAGCGCCCGGACTAGCGGGAACTACAATGAGCAGTTCTTC. Its translation: CASSARTSGNYNEQFF.

This clone was seen at least ten times. The chain recombines TRBV10-3 with TRBJ1-1; the D is unclear. V was trimmed by 4 bases and J by 1 base, leaving 7 bases between them. The CDR3 has 13 residues. Germline lookup yields CDR1 ENHRY and CDR2 SYGVKD. Here the CDR3 DNA reads TGTGCCATCAGTGTCCTAGGGAACACTGAAGCTTTCTTT. This encodes CAISVLGNTEAFF.

The CDR3 nucleotides read TGCGCCAGCAGCCACCCACTAGCGGCCCAAGAGACCCAGTACTTC. It specifies CASSHPLAAQETQYF. The V and J genes are TRBV4-1 and TRBJ2-5; 8 bases match TRBD2. The germline gives CDR1 MGHRA, CDR2 YSYEKL. With 3 bases clipped from V and 1 base from J, the junction kept 4 bases outside the gene matches. This CDR3 is 15 amino acids long.

The chain is built from TRBV28 and TRBJ2-5, with D perhaps TRBD2 (6 bases). Germline CDR1 and CDR2: MDHEN and SYDVKM. The length of the CDR3 is 13 residues. The ends were cut back, 6 bases at V and 4 bases at J, with 12 bases in the middle. The CDR3 DNA is TGTGCCAGCAGACCGGACGGGGGAGAGACCCAGTACTTC. Translated: CASRPDGGETQYF.

The DNA of the CDR3 is TGTGCCAGCAGCTTCCAGGGGGTCGGGGAGCTGTTTTTT. It translates to CASSFQGVGELFF. V and J are TRBV13 and TRBJ2-2; 7 bases fit TRBD1. This CDR3 region has 13 residues. Germline V gene lookup returns CDR1 PRHDT and CDR2 FYEKMQ (reference sequence). V lost 3 bases, J lost 7 bases, and 2 bases stayed unmatched.

This chain joins TRBV6-5 and TRBJ1-6, with D hard to call. CDR1 and CDR2 from the germline V gene are MNHEY and SVGAGI. V was cut by 5 bases and J by 8 bases, with 16 bases left in between. The CDR3 is made up of 15 amino acids. CDR3 DNA sequence: TGTGCCAGCAGTCTGGGAGACAAGTTTTATTCACCCCTCCACTTT. This gives the protein CASSLGDKFYSPLHF.

This sequence joins TRBV11-2 and TRBJ2-7, with a weak D call TRBD2 (8 bases). Between the trimmed V and J ends, which lost 2 bases and 5 bases, there was a span of 16 bases. Germline V gives CDR1 SGHAT, CDR2 FQNNGV. CDR3 size: 15 residues. The CDR3 protein is CASSLTGDGGDEQYF. The DNA of the CDR3 is TGTGCCAGCAGCTTAACAGGGGACGGGGGGGACGAGCAGTACTTC.

This clone was seen once. The J gene is TRBJ2-5, the V gene TRBV19; TRBD2 aligns across 8 bases. The CDR3 runs 14 residues. Germline V gene lookup returns CDR1 LNHDA and CDR2 SQIVND (reference sequence). J lost 5 bases, V lost 4 bases, and 6 bases had no gene match. CDR3 sequence: CASSSGRIGETQYF. DNA for the CDR3: TGTGCCAGTAGTAGCGGGAGGATAGGGGAGACCCAGTACTTC.

J is TRBJ1-2 and V is TRBV28; the match to TRBD1 covers 8 bases. The CDR3 is 18 residues long. V trimming: 4 bases; J trimming: 4 bases; junction bases outside the gene matches: 17. Looked up from germline, CDR1 is MDHEN and CDR2 is SYDVKM. The CDR3 is CASSSPTGGISSPYGYTF. The CDR3 nucleotides are TGTGCCAGCAGTTCACCAACAGGGGGGATATCGTCTCCCTATGGCTACACCTTC.

The rearrangement uses TRBV7-3 and TRBJ2-7, with 7 bases aligning to TRBD1. Per germline, CDR1 SGHTA and CDR2 FQGTGA. Trimming took 5 bases from V and 5 from J; bases not matched to a gene: 3. The length of the CDR3 is 12 residues. CDR3 loop: CASSPGTDEQYF. The CDR3 DNA reads as TGTGCCAGCAGCCCCGGGACAGACGAGCAGTACTTC.

This clone was observed a single time. This chain links TRBV6-5 with TRBJ2-5, with 7 bases matching TRBD2. The J segment lost 2 bases and the V segment lost 2 bases, leaving 2 bases of the junction unmatched. This CDR3 comprises 14 residues. Germline V gene sequence: CDR1 MNHEY, CDR2 SVGAGI. Written as DNA, the CDR3 is TGTGCCAGCAGTTACGGGGGGGTACAAGAGACCCAGTACTTC. This gives the protein CASSYGGVQETQYF.

This clone has just one count. CDR3 nucleotide sequence: TGTGCCAGCTCGGACGGGACAGGCCTCACCGCTAATGAAAAACTGTTTTTT. Translation gives CASSDGTGLTANEKLFF. This chain links TRBV18 with TRBJ1-4; 8 bases are shared with TRBD1. J lost 3 bases, V lost 6 bases, and 12 bases had no gene match. The CDR3 is 17 amino acids. Germline-derived CDR1 and CDR2 are KGHSH and LQKENI.

This clone was picked up one time. This chain connects TRBV7-2 to TRBJ2-7; unclear D gene. V was cut by 1 base and J by 4 bases, with 8 bases left in between. There are 13 residues in the CDR3. Germline lookup yields CDR1 SGHTA and CDR2 FQGNSA. The CDR3 loop is CASSLGHEYEQYF. CDR3 nucleotides: TGTGCCAGCAGCTTAGGACACGAATACGAGCAGTACTTC.

The chain is built from TRBV3-1 (or the pseudogene TRBV3-2) and TRBJ2-7; TRBD1 matches at 7 bases. Trimming cost V 3 bases and J 3 bases; bases outside gene matches: 8. This CDR3 contains 15 residues. Germline loops: CDR1 LGHDT, CDR2 YNNKEL (reference sequence). CDR3 protein: CASSHDPGQSYEQYF. In DNA form, the CDR3 reads TGTGCCAGCAGCCACGACCCGGGACAGAGCTACGAGCAGTACTTC.

The count of this clone is one. The chain links TRBV4-1 to TRBJ2-5; 7 bases are a match to TRBD1. The CDR3 extends over 16 amino acids. CDR1 MGHRA and CDR2 YSYEKL come from the germline V gene. The junction had 12 bases not matched to a gene; V was cut back by 4 bases and J by 4 bases. CDR3 sequence: CASSPLGDSLGETQYF. The CDR3 DNA follows: TGCGCCAGCAGCCCACTCGGGGACAGTCTGGGAGAGACCCAGTACTTC.

This chain connects TRBV28 to TRBJ2-7, with D perhaps matching TRBD1 (5 bases). Germline assignment: CDR1 MDHEN and CDR2 SYDVKM. The CDR3 totals 14 residues. Between the trimmed V and J ends, which lost 2 bases and 2 bases, there was a span of 10 bases. Here the CDR3 reads CASSLTGITYEQYF. The CDR3 DNA sequence: TGTGCCAGCAGTTTAACAGGAATCACCTACGAGCAGTACTTC.

V is TRBV28 and J is TRBJ2-7; D not resolved. CDR1 MDHEN and CDR2 SYDVKM come from the germline V gene. The CDR3 loop spans 11 amino acids. Trimming removed 4 bases from V and 9 bases from J, with 10 bases in between. CDR3 residues: CASSSRIPQYF. In nucleotides, the CDR3 is TGTGCCAGCAGTTCGCGTATACCGCAGTACTTC. Looking up the rest from reference TRBV28 and TRBJ2-7 gives the full variable domain: DVKVTQSSRYLVKRTGEKVFLECVQDMDHENMFWYRQDPGLGLRLIYFSYDVKMKEKGDIPEGYSVSREKKERFSLILESASTNQTSMYLCASSSRIPQYFGPGTRLTVT.

The V and J genes are TRBV27 and TRBJ2-7; 11 nucleotides match TRBD2. Germline V gene data show CDR1 as MNHEY and CDR2 as SMNVEV (reference sequence). The CDR3 sequence is 16 residues long. With V trimmed by 4 bases and J by 2 bases, 7 bases remained unmatched. Here the CDR3 reads CASSSPGTSGTYEQYF. In nucleotides, the CDR3 is TGTGCCAGCAGTTCCCCCGGGACTAGCGGAACCTACGAGCAGTACTTC.

V is TRBV27 and J is TRBJ2-1; possible D gene TRBD2, 5 bases. The germline CDR1 and CDR2 sequences are MNHEY and SMNVEV (reference sequence). The CDR3 extends over 14 amino acids. Trimming stripped 6 bases from V and 4 bases from J, with 13 bases between. The CDR3 DNA sequence: TGTGCCAGCAGCCCATCGAGGGCATACAATGAGCAGTTCTTC. This encodes CASSPSRAYNEQFF.

The chain employs TRBV28 and TRBJ1-2; D is perhaps TRBD1 (6 bases). Trimming took 4 bases from V and 6 from J, leaving 15 bases between them. The CDR3 has 14 amino acids. The germline CDR1 and CDR2 sequences are MDHEN and SYDVKM. The CDR3, as DNA: TGTGCCAGCAGTTCCTCCGCGGGGGCGAATGGCTACACCTTC. Translated, it gives CASSSSAGANGYTF.

The V call is TRBV6-5, the J call TRBJ1-2; 9 bases map to TRBD1. Germline trimming cut 2 bases from V and 4 bases from J; bases unmatched to any gene: 5. The CDR3 sequence is 15 residues long. Germline V CDR1 and CDR2: MNHEY, SVGAGI. The CDR3 region is CASSYGTGSTYGYTF. The CDR3 nucleotides read TGTGCCAGCAGTTACGGGACAGGGAGCACCTATGGCTACACCTTC.

This chain joins TRBV5-6 and TRBJ1-3; possible D gene TRBD1, 5 bases. Trimming pared 4 bases from V and 0 bases from J, leaving 11 bases between. Per the germline V gene, CDR1 is SGHDT and CDR2 is YYEEEE. The CDR3 runs 15 residues. The CDR3 DNA follows: TGTGCCAGCAGCGTGGGACTGAACTCTGGAAACACCATATATTTT. Its translation is CASSVGLNSGNTIYF.